The source of this TCR beta chain is a study of blood T cell repertoires in COVID-19. Overall study context: The analysed material was cDNA or gDNA that came from T cells, B-cell-depleted T cells, or PBMCs.

J was trimmed by 9 bases and V by 2 bases; bases with no gene match: 14. This CDR3 region has 17 residues. Germline V gene data show CDR1 as SGHTA and CDR2 as FQGNSA. Original data processing: Amplifying reference gene primers gave estimates of nucleated cell counts. The method was immunoSEQ multiplex PCR; TCRdb's version includes in-frame clones alone and lacks a portion of them. V, J and clone size are those of that table, while D and trimming were read from the DNA. The sample gives some 110,000 clones, 84% of which show up once; roughly 13% is in the top ten. This clonotype originated in a woman aged 60-70 years with acute or convalescent COVID-19. The sequencing sample was made of peripheral blood. V gene TRBV7-2 combines with J gene TRBJ2-1; 9 bases fit TRBD2. In nucleotides, the CDR3 is TGTGCCAGCAGCTTATACCATGGGGCGGGGGGGCCCGGTGAGCAGTTCTTC. Translated, it gives CASSLYHGAGGPGEQFF. Filled out from reference TRBV7-2 and TRBJ2-1, the complete variable domain reads GAGVSQSPSNKVTEKGKDVELRCDPISGHTALYWYRQSLGQGLEFLIYFQGNSAPDKSGLPSDRFSAERTGGSVSTLTIQRTQQEDSAVYLCASSLYHGAGGPGEQFFGPGTRLTVL.